This is a list of T cell receptor beta chains from one sample in a study of T-cell memory formation after mild COVID-19. TCRdb recomputed calls from the 5' RACE reads with MiXCR, one row per CDR3 protein. This repertoire shows some 310,000 distinct CDR3 sequences, under 25% found once; its top ten account for roughly 21%. The sequenced material came from PBMCs or a T cell subset sorted from them (not recorded which). All receptors derive from a man between 18 and 35 years old who had mild COVID-19 (a few samples of this study predate the infection). Cell type and time point are not known. CDR3s include the opening cysteine and the closing phenylalanine or tryptophan. D genes are given only for firm matches. Clone sizes are given selectively: once, few, many, or a class where the clone is expanded.

D | J | length | V | size | DNA | CDR3
. | TRBJ2-6 | 16 | TRBV5-1 | . | TGCGCCAGCAGCCCTGGGGGAGTCCCTGGGGCCAACGTCCTGACTTTC | CASSPGGVPGANVLTF
. | TRBJ1-1 | 13 | TRBV20-1 | few | TGCAGTGCTGGGGACACAGTGAACACTGAAGCTTTCTTT | CSAGDTVNTEAFF
TRBD1 | TRBJ2-2 | 15 | TRBV18 | . | TGTGCCAGCTCATCCCCGGGACAGAACTCCGGGGAGCTGTTTTTT | CASSSPGQNSGELFF
. | TRBJ2-2 | 12 | TRBV25-1 | few | TGTGCCAGCAGGACCTTAGGCGGGGAGCTGTTTTTT | CASRTLGGELFF
TRBD2 | TRBJ2-3 | 17 | TRBV9 | few | TGTGCCAGCAGCGTAGCCCAACTAGCGGGGAACACAGATACGCAGTATTTT | CASSVAQLAGNTDTQYF
. | TRBJ2-5 | 15 | TRBV5-1 | . | TGCGCCAGCAGATATAGACAGGGTCGGGAGGAGACCCAGTACTTC | CASRYRQGREETQYF
TRBD1 | TRBJ1-2 | 16 | TRBV5-1 | few | TGCGCCAGCAGCTTGGTGGGACAGGGGGCGAACTATGGCTACACCTTC | CASSLVGQGANYGYTF
TRBD1 | TRBJ2-3 | 15 | TRBV10-2 | few | TGCGCCAGCAGGAGACAGGGGACTGGAACAGATACGCAGTATTTT | CASRRQGTGTDTQYF
. | TRBJ2-3 | 15 | TRBV7-2 | . | TGTGCCAGCAGCCGAGGGGGGGCAGTAGGAGATACGCAGTATTTT | CASSRGGAVGDTQYF
TRBD1 | TRBJ1-2 | 14 | TRBV5-1 | many | TGCGCCAGCAGCTTTGCAGGGGGCCTCTATGGCTACACCTTC | CASSFAGGLYGYTF
. | TRBJ1-2 | 14 | TRBV6-5 | few | TGTGCCAGCAGGCGGGACGGTCAGAACTATGGCTACACCTTC | CASRRDGQNYGYTF
. | TRBJ1-5 | 13 | TRBV7-2 | many | TGTGCCAGCAGCTTAGCCAGCAATCAGCCCCAGCATTTT | CASSLASNQPQHF
. | TRBJ2-1 | 16 | TRBV18 | . | TGTGCCAGCTCACCCAAAATGGACAGCTACAGCGATGAGCAGTTCTTC | CASSPKMDSYSDEQFF
. | TRBJ1-3 | 16 | TRBV4-3 | . | TGCGCCAGCAGCCAAGATCGGGAGCTTAGGGGAAACACCATATATTTT | CASSQDRELRGNTIYF
TRBD1 | TRBJ1-1 | 14 | TRBV29-1 | many | TGCAGCGTTGAGCACGGGACAGGAAACATTTTGGCTTTCTTT | CSVEHGTGNILAFF
. | TRBJ1-2 | 12 | TRBV9 | . | TGTGCCAGCAGCGGCGCAGGCTATGGCTACACCTTC | CASSGAGYGYTF
. | TRBJ1-6 | 12 | TRBV6-5 | many | TGTGCCAGCAGTACGGGGGGCTCACCCCTCCACTTT | CASSTGGSPLHF
. | TRBJ1-1 | 15 | TRBV5-1 | many | TGCGCCAGCAGCCTGGGGGGGCACATGAACACTGAAGCTTTCTTT | CASSLGGHMNTEAFF
. | TRBJ2-5 | 14 | TRBV11-1 | many | TGTGCCAGCAGCTTAACTCTAGCTGCAGAGACCCAGTACTTC | CASSLTLAAETQYF
TRBD1 | TRBJ2-2 | 16 | TRBV7-9 | . | TGTGCCAGCACAGGACAGGGGGCGCGGGGCACCGGGGAGCTGTTTTTT | CASTGQGARGTGELFF
TRBD1 | TRBJ2-4 | 13 | TRBV6-5 | few | TGTGCCAGCAGAAGGACAGGGGAGGGCATTCAGTACTTC | CASRRTGEGIQYF
TRBD2 | TRBJ2-5 | 12 | TRBV20-1 | . | TGCAGTGCTAGCGGGGGGGAAGAGACCCAGTACTTC | CSASGGEETQYF
. | TRBJ1-1 | 10 | TRBV20-1 | . | TGCAGTGCAAAGACAGCTGAAGCTTTCTTT | CSAKTAEAFF
. | TRBJ1-2 | 12 | TRBV6-5 | . | TGTGCCGCGGCAGGCGGGGGCTATGGCTACACCTTC | CAAAGGGYGYTF
. | TRBJ2-7 | 13 | TRBV5-5 | . | TGTGCCAGCAGCCAAGGGGGGCTTGACGAGCAGTACTTC | CASSQGGLDEQYF
. | TRBJ1-5 | 19 | TRBV6-2/TRBV6-3 | few | TGTGCCAGCAGTTATAGCCAGGCGACGACGATCGGGAGCAATCAGCCCCAGCATTTT | CASSYSQATTIGSNQPQHF
TRBD2 | TRBJ2-1 | 18 | TRBV28 | . | TGTGCCAGCAGCACGACTAGCGGGGGCCGAGCATCCTACAATGAGCAGTTCTTC | CASSTTSGGRASYNEQFF
TRBD2 | TRBJ2-3 | 17 | TRBV4-3 | . | TGCGCCAGCAGCCAATGGACTAGCGGGGGTATTGGAGATACGCAGTATTTT | CASSQWTSGGIGDTQYF
TRBD2 | TRBJ2-1 | 15 | TRBV5-1 | . | TGCGCCAGCAGCTTTGGAGCGGGACTATACAATGAGCAGTTCTTC | CASSFGAGLYNEQFF
. | TRBJ1-5 | 14 | TRBV7-8 | few | TGTGCCAGCAGCGCAGCGGAGGGAAGGCAGCCCCAGCATTTT | CASSAAEGRQPQHF
. | TRBJ2-7 | 14 | TRBV6-5 | . | TGTGCCAGCAGTTACTCGAGACCCGACTACGAGCAGTACTTC | CASSYSRPDYEQYF
TRBD2 | TRBJ2-3 | 16 | TRBV4-1 | few | TGCGCCAGCAGCCAAGACGGAGCGGGGAGCACAGATACGCAGTATTTT | CASSQDGAGSTDTQYF
. | TRBJ1-4 | 19 | TRBV4-1 | . | TGCGCCAGCAGTCCAGCGGATGGCAGAAGAGGGGCGACTAATGAAAAACTGTTTTTT | CASSPADGRRGATNEKLFF
. | TRBJ1-1 | 14 | TRBV27 | few | TGTGCCAGCAGTTTACTAGGGGGAGGCACTGAAGCTTTCTTT | CASSLLGGGTEAFF
TRBD1 | TRBJ1-6 | 15 | TRBV7-9 | few | TGTGCCAGCAGCTTACGACAGGGTAATACTTCACCCCTCCACTTT | CASSLRQGNTSPLHF
. | TRBJ1-2 | 15 | TRBV5-6 | few | TGTGCCAGCAGCTTTTCGGTAGCCATATGGGGCGGCTACACCTTC | CASSFSVAIWGGYTF
. | TRBJ1-5 | 14 | TRBV7-9 | few | TGTGCCAGCGGTGGAAGCGGGAGCAATCAGCCCCAGCATTTT | CASGGSGSNQPQHF
. | TRBJ2-3 | 14 | TRBV20-1 | . | TGCAGTGTCCCCGTCAGGTCCCGGGGGGATACGCAGTATTTT | CSVPVRSRGDTQYF
. | TRBJ2-3 | 13 | TRBV28 | many | TGTGCCAGCACCGAACCTAGCACAGATACGCAGTATTTT | CASTEPSTDTQYF
. | TRBJ2-7 | 15 | TRBV4-3 | . | TGCGCCAGCAGCCAGGCAGGGGACCTTGCCTACGAGCAGTACTTC | CASSQAGDLAYEQYF
TRBD1 | TRBJ2-5 | 17 | TRBV5-1 | few | TGCGCCAGCAGCTTGGGTCCCGGGACAGGGGGCTCGGAGACCCAGTACTTC | CASSLGPGTGGSETQYF
. | TRBJ2-1 | 13 | TRBV6-5 | . | TGTGCCAGCAGTTACTCGAAAGACTGGCAGCAGTTCTTC | CASSYSKDWQQFF
. | TRBJ1-1 | 13 | TRBV7-9 | few | TGTGCCAGCAGCCCCGAGAGAGGCACTGAAGCTTTCTTT | CASSPERGTEAFF
TRBD1 | TRBJ1-2 | 15 | TRBV4-2 | . | TGTGCCAGCAGCCAAGCAACCAGGGGGCTGGTTGGCTACACCTTC | CASSQATRGLVGYTF
. | TRBJ2-7 | 13 | TRBV5-1 | . | TGCGCCAGCAGCCCCATGCCAAGCGGCGAGCAGTACTTC | CASSPMPSGEQYF